The 6 T cell receptor beta chains below all came from one sample that was sequenced in a study of CD8+ T cells in alopecia areata (dated by TCRdb to the late 2010s). Cells from mouse cutaneous lymph nodes were pooled, stained for CD4, CD8alpha, NKG2D, NKG2ACE and other markers, and then sorted on a BD Influx. Library generation was performed with the immunoSEQ multiplex PCR assay. RNA was extracted from all samples and reverse transcribed into cDNA as template for TCR sequencing. TCRdb took over this immuneACCESS table, retaining in-frame rearrangements with V and J assigned. Such tables are incomplete; in checked studies, under half of the missing clones stem from an unresolved V gene, and the remainder is unexplained. The table gives 200,000 to 300,000 clones for this sample, with none occurring only once. The ten biggest clones cover 0.9% to 1.5% of the sample. The sequenced material came from CD4+ T cells sorted from a lymph node. These receptor sequences come from a C3H/HeJ mouse with alopecia areata. The mouse line in question has MHC haplotype H2-k.

This clone has more than one count but fewer than ten. Gene names refer to mouse genes. The sequenced fragment ends 4 residues before the CDR3 boundary, so the rest is inferred from the germline J gene. The sample carries other DNA sequences with the same CDR3. The chain is built from TRBV1 and TRBJ2-4; unclear D gene. The germline V and J ends were trimmed by 0 bases and 0 bases, with 7 bases remaining between them. The CDR3 extends over 15 amino acids. From germline, CDR1 is NSQYPW and CDR2 LRSPGD (reference sequence). The CDR3 protein is CTCSADRRSQNTLYF. Incomplete CDR3 DNA: TGCACCTGCAGTGCAGATCGCAGGAGTCAAAAC.

This clone occurred a few times. All gene names here are mouse names. The CDR3 loop reads CASSRVGQNSYEQYF. The CDR3 bases that were read are TGTGCTAGCAGTAGAGTCGGACAGAACTCCTAT. This chain connects TRBV17 to TRBJ2-7; D possibly corresponds to TRBD1 (6 bases). The CDR3 end lies 4 residues beyond the end of the read and is filled in from the germline J gene. V lost 1 base and J 0 bases, leaving 10 bases between the germline ends. Germline V lookup: CDR1 MNHDT, CDR2 YYDKIL. The CDR3 extends over 15 amino acids. The variable domain in full, with the rest retrieved from reference TRBV17 and TRBJ2-7, is DTTVKQNPRYKLARVGKPVNLICSQTMNHDTMYWYQKKPNQAPKLLLFYYDKILNREADTFEKFQSSRPNNSFCSLYIGSAGLEYSAMYLCASSRVGQNSYEQYFGPGTRLTVL.

This clone has just a few counts. Mouse germline and gene names are used. Coverage ceases 4 residues before the CDR3 finishes, and the germline J gene fills in the end. The chain is built from TRBV5 and TRBJ2-7, with D possibly TRBD1 on 5 matching bases. This CDR3 is built from 15 residues. The germline V gene encodes CDR1 LGHNA and CDR2 YNLKQL (reference sequence). CDR3: CASSQDQGREYEQYF. The DNA read from the CDR3 is TGTGCCAGCAGCCAAGATCAGGGAAGGGAGTAT.

This clone was recorded a few times. Gene and germline names: mouse. The read gets to within 4 residues of the CDR3 end, and the germline J gene fills in the rest. The rearrangement links TRBV19 to TRBJ2-5, with 7 bases identical to TRBD1. The germline V gene encodes CDR1 FNHDT and CDR2 SITEND (reference sequence). The CDR3 spans 15 residues. Losses at the gene ends were 5 bases for V and 0 bases for J; bases not matched to a gene: 6. The CDR3 sequence: CASSPGTANQDTQYF. The part of the CDR3 DNA that was read is TGTGCCAGCAGCCCCGGGACAGCCAACCAAGAC. Full variable domain (outside the CDR3, taken from reference TRBV19 and TRBJ2-5): GGIITQTPKFLIGQEGQKLTLKCQQNFNHDTMYWYRQDSGKGLRLIYYSITENDLQKGDLSEGYDASREKKSSFSLTVTSAQKNEMAVFLCASSPGTANQDTQYFGPGTRLLVL.

This clone was observed a handful of times. Gene names are the mouse ones. The CDR3 protein is CAWSRGGASYEQYF. The covered CDR3 bases are TGTGCCTGGAGTCGAGGGGGGGCCTCCTAT. The gene calls are TRBV31 and TRBJ2-7, with 8 bases that match TRBD2. Sequencing ends 4 residues short of the CDR3 end; the germline J gene provides the rest. From germline, CDR1 is GKSSPN and CDR2 SITVG. The CDR3 length is 14 residues. J was trimmed by 0 bases and V by 1 base; bases with no gene match: 2.

This clone was picked up a small number of times. Genes and germline come from the mouse. Coverage ceases 4 residues before the CDR3 finishes, and the germline J gene fills in the end. V is TRBV13-1 and J is TRBJ2-1; TRBD2 matches at 9 bases. CDR1 and CDR2 (germline): NSHNY, SYGAGN. This CDR3 is built from 15 residues. Unmatched junction bases numbered 5, after V lost 1 base and J lost 6 bases. The CDR3 DNA, read in part, is TGTGCCAGCAGTGATTCTCCTGGGGGGGTTGCT. Protein: CASSDSPGGVA. The full CDR3 protein is CASSDSPGGVAEQFF.